This T cell receptor (beta chain) is from a study of blood T cell repertoires in COVID-19. The CDR3 sequence is 14 residues long. Deletions cut 4 bases from V and 9 bases from J, with 15 bases between. Germline CDR1 reads KGHDR; CDR2 reads SFDVKD. Profiling relied on immunoSEQ multiplex PCR, and the TCRdb table lists in-frame clones only, not all of them. The sample lists some 250,000 clones; about 88% were seen once. The chain is built from TRBV24-1 and TRBJ2-1; tentative D call: TRBD2 (6 bases). The clonotype originates from a woman in her sixties or seventies with active or convalescent COVID-19. Material: peripheral blood. The CDR3 region is CATSEPPLGGEQFF. The CDR3 DNA reads TGTGCCACCAGTGAACCCCCATTGGGGGGTGAGCAGTTCTTC.